This is a list of T cell receptor beta chains from one sample in a study of response to subunit inactivated influenza vaccine. Via MiXCR, TCRdb re-called the RT-PCR reads, giving one row per CDR3 protein. Here the sample spans 650,000 to 800,000 distinct CDR3 sequences, 14% being singletons. The material was PBMCs from blood, obtained approximately 15 days before vaccination. These receptors originate from a man aged 45-65 years who received an inactivated influenza vaccine. The CDR3 runs from the conserved cysteine through the conserved F or W. Each record gives: clone size, V gene, D gene, J gene, CDR3 DNA, CDR3 protein. The D gene is left open where the match is weak. Not all rows give a size; the values are once, few, many and, for expanded clones, a class.

>many|TRBV4-3|-|TRBJ2-3
TGCGCCAGCAGCCAAGACGGGGGGCCCTCGGATACGCAGTATTTT
CASSQDGGPSDTQYF
>few|TRBV28|-|TRBJ2-7
TGTGCCAGCACCGTAGCCTACGAGCAGTACTTC
CASTVAYEQYF
>many|TRBV5-6|TRBD2|TRBJ2-7
TGTGCCAGCAGGCACCGGGAGGGATTATACGAGCAGTACTTC
CASRHREGLYEQYF
>-|TRBV4-3|-|TRBJ2-2
TGCGCCAGCAGCCAAGATGGCCGGCCGACCGGGGAGCTGTTTTTT
CASSQDGRPTGELFF
>-|TRBV20-1|TRBD2|TRBJ2-1
TGCAGTGCCACAGCGGGAGGTCGCTACAATGAGCAGTTCTTC
CSATAGGRYNEQFF
>-|TRBV20-1|TRBD2|TRBJ2-3
TGCAGTGCTAGCAGCGGGGCCCCGGGAGATACGCAGTATTTT
CSASSGAPGDTQYF
>-|TRBV11-1|TRBD1|TRBJ1-2
TGTGCCAGCAGCAACCGGGACAGGGACCTTTATTATGGCTACACCTTC
CASSNRDRDLYYGYTF
>-|TRBV14|-|TRBJ2-5
TGTGCCAGCAGCCAAGACGCAGGAGATCTACAAGAGACCCAGTACTTC
CASSQDAGDLQETQYF
>few|TRBV9|-|TRBJ2-3
TGTGCCAGCAACCAGAGGGGATTCGAACCCACAGATACGCAGTATTTT
CASNQRGFEPTDTQYF
>few|TRBV12-3/TRBV12-4|-|TRBJ2-3
TGTGCCAGCAGGCTTGGTTCAGGTACGCAGTATTTT
CASRLGSGTQYF
>-|TRBV7-8|TRBD2|TRBJ2-5
TGTGCCAGCAGCTTAGGTTTACTAGCGAACGCGCTGAGGACCCAGTACTTC
CASSLGLLANALRTQYF
>-|TRBV4-2|-|TRBJ1-2
TGTGCCAGCAGCCAAGATGAGGGTACCTATGGCTACACCTTC
CASSQDEGTYGYTF
>few|TRBV20-1|TRBD1|TRBJ1-5
TGCAGTGCTAGAGATCGCAGGGGGCCGTTTCAGCCCCAGCATTTT
CSARDRRGPFQPQHF
>-|TRBV6-2/TRBV6-3|-|TRBJ2-1
TGTGCCAGCAGTTACGGAAAATACAATGAGCAGTTCTTC
CASSYGKYNEQFF
>-|TRBV20-1|-|TRBJ2-2
TGCAGTGCTAGAGCGGGACCCCCCACCGGGGAGCTGTTTTTT
CSARAGPPTGELFF
>-|TRBV29-1|TRBD1|TRBJ2-7
TGCAGCGTTGTCGGGACAGCCACCTACGAGCAGTACTTC
CSVVGTATYEQYF
>-|TRBV7-8|TRBD1|TRBJ2-7
TGTGCCAGCAGCACCGGGACAGGGAGAGGTGTCGAGCAGTACTTC
CASSTGTGRGVEQYF
>few|TRBV20-1|-|TRBJ1-5
TGCAGTGCTAGCTGGGGACATCCCAATCAGCCCCAGCATTTT
CSASWGHPNQPQHF
>few|TRBV7-9|-|TRBJ2-1
TGTGCCAGCAGCTACCACCCCTACAATGAGCAGTTCTTC
CASSYHPYNEQFF
>-|TRBV11-2|-|TRBJ2-1
TGTGCCAGCAGCTCCCTAGGCACGAACAATGAGCAGTTCTTC
CASSSLGTNNEQFF
>-|TRBV10-2|TRBD1|TRBJ2-1
TGCGCCAGCAGTGAACAGGGGGCGGGAAATGAGCAGTTCTTC
CASSEQGAGNEQFF
>-|TRBV6-2/TRBV6-3|TRBD2|TRBJ2-7
TGTGCCAGCAGTTACCTCCAGCGGGAGTATTCCCCCGAGCAGTACTTC
CASSYLQREYSPEQYF
>few|TRBV10-3|-|TRBJ2-6
TGTGCCAGCCTTACAGGACCAACATCTGGGGCCAACGTCCTGACTTTC
CASLTGPTSGANVLTF
>many|TRBV6-2/TRBV6-3|-|TRBJ2-1
TGTGCCAGCACCTTTTCCCCAACCGCCCCGGGACTCGAGTTCTTC
CASTFSPTAPGLEFF
>many|TRBV7-9|TRBD2|TRBJ2-7
TGTGCCAGCAGCACTAGCGGGAGGGCCGGTCTGGACGAGCAGTACTTC
CASSTSGRAGLDEQYF
>few|TRBV28|-|TRBJ2-1
TGTGCCAGCGGTTCAAGTCCCGTGGGGCAGTTCTTC
CASGSSPVGQFF
>-|TRBV27|-|TRBJ2-1
TGTGCCAGCAGTTTATCCATCTCCCGAGAGCAGTTCTTC
CASSLSISREQFF
>-|TRBV15|TRBD1|TRBJ2-1
TGTGCCACCAGCCCGGGAGCCGGGACAGGGGGCTCCTCGGGGAATGAGCAGTTCTTC
CATSPGAGTGGSSGNEQFF